This T cell receptor (beta chain) originates from a study of blood T cell repertoires in COVID-19. Background on the study: The study drew acute and convalescent COVID-19 samples from the United States, Italy and Spain. From T cells, B-cell-depleted T cells, or PBMCs came the material, which was cDNA or gDNA.

Germline CDR1 SGHRS, CDR2 YFSETQ. The CDR3 sequence is 16 residues long. After removal of 0 bases from V and 5 bases from J, the junction contained 5 bases not matched to a gene. Authors' methods: Reference gene primer amplification in the assay estimated nucleated cell counts. The repertoire was sequenced with immunoSEQ multiplex PCR; TCRdb's copy has only in-frame clones and lacks some. The D gene and trimming were derived from the DNA, and the V and J assignments and clone size from that table. The sample contains fewer than 300,000 clones, approximately 87% of which appear only once. The sequence was obtained from a woman aged 25 to 39 with COVID-19, enrolled during active disease. Sequenced sample: peripheral blood. This sequence joins TRBV5-1 and TRBJ2-2; TRBD1 aligns across 9 bases. The CDR3, as DNA: TGCGCCAGCAGCTTGGTGGGACAGGGTTTAACCGGGGAGCTGTTTTTT. Translation: CASSLVGQGLTGELFF.